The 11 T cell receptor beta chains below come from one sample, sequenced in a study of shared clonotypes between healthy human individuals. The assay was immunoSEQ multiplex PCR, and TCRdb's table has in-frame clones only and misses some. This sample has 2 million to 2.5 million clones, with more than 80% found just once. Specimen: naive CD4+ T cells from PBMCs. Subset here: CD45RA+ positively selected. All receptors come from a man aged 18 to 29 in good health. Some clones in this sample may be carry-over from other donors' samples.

The CDR3 loop is CASSARQYSPLHF. Here the CDR3 DNA reads TGTGCCAGCAGCGCCCGACAGTATTCACCCCTCCACTTT. V is TRBV11-3 and J is TRBJ1-6; D possibly corresponds to TRBD1 (5 bases). Germline lookup yields CDR1 SGHNT and CDR2 YENEEA. The CDR3 has 13 residues. The germline V and J ends were trimmed by 5 bases and 8 bases, with 10 bases remaining between them.

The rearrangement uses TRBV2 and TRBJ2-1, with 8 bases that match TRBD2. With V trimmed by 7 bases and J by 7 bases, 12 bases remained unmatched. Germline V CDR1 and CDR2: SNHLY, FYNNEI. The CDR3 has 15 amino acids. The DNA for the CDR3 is TGTGCCAGCACCCCGGGACTAGTGCTACCAAATGAGCAGTTCTTC. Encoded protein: CASTPGLVLPNEQFF.

CDR3: CASTPSRGSTQYF. The CDR3 DNA is TGTGCCAGTACCCCGAGTCGGGGTTCTACGCAGTATTTT. This rearrangement joins TRBV19 to TRBJ2-3; maybe TRBD2 (5 bases). V shed 7 bases and J shed 8 bases, with 16 bases lying between them. Germline CDR1 LNHDA, CDR2 SQIVND (reference sequence). This CDR3 has 13 residues.

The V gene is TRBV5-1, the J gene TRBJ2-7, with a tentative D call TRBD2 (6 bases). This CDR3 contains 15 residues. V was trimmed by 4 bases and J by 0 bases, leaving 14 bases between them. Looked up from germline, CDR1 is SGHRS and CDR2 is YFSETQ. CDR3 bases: TGCGCCAGCAGCCCTTTTAGCGGCAGCTCCTACGAGCAGTACTTC. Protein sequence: CASSPFSGSSYEQYF.

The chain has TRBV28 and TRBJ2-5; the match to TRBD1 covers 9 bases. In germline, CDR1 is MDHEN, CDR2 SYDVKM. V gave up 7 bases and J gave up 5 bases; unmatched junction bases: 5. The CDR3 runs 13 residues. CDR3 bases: TGTGCCAGCACGGACAGGGGCCGGGAGACCCAGTACTTC. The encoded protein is CASTDRGRETQYF.

CDR3 nucleotides: TGCGCCAGCAGCTTGGCCCTCTCTGGAAACACCATATATTTT. This translates into CASSLALSGNTIYF. The chain links TRBV5-1 to TRBJ1-3; no clear D. The germline gives CDR1 SGHRS, CDR2 YFSETQ. This CDR3 comprises 14 residues. Trimming removed 0 bases from V and 0 bases from J, with 4 bases in between.

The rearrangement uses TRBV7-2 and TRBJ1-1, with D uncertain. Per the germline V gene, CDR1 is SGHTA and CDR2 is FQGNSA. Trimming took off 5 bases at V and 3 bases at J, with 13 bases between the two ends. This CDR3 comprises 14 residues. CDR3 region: CASSPTRTYTEAFF. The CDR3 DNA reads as TGTGCCAGCAGCCCAACCCGGACCTACACTGAAGCTTTCTTT.

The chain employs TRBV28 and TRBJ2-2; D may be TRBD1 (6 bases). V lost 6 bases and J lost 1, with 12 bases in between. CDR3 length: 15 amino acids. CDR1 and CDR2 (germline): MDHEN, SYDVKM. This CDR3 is CASRIQGGNTGELFF. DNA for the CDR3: TGTGCCAGCAGGATACAGGGCGGGAACACCGGGGAGCTGTTTTTT. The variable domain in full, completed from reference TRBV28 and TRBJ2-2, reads DVKVTQSSRYLVKRTGEKVFLECVQDMDHENMFWYRQDPGLGLRLIYFSYDVKMKEKGDIPEGYSVSREKKERFSLILESASTNQTSMYLCASRIQGGNTGELFFGEGSRLTVL.

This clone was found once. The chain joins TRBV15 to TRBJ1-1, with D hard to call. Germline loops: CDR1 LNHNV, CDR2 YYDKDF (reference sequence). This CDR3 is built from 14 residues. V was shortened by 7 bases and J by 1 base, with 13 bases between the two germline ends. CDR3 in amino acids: CATKPSTENTEAFF. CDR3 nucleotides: TGTGCCACCAAACCGTCCACGGAGAACACTGAAGCTTTCTTT.

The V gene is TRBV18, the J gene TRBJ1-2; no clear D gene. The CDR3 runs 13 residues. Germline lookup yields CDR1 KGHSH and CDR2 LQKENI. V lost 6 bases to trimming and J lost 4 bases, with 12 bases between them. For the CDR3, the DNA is TGTGCCAGCTCTGTTTCCTCGATCTATGGCTACACCTTC. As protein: CASSVSSIYGYTF.

In DNA, the CDR3 is TGTGCCAGCAGTACGGACAGCTCCTACAATGAGCAGTTCTTC. As protein: CASSTDSSYNEQFF. The rearrangement links TRBV6-6 to TRBJ2-1, with D perhaps matching TRBD1 (6 bases). The CDR3 is 14 residues long. Germline loops: CDR1 MNHNY, CDR2 SVGAGI (reference sequence). V gave up 5 bases and J gave up 0 bases, with 8 bases separating them.